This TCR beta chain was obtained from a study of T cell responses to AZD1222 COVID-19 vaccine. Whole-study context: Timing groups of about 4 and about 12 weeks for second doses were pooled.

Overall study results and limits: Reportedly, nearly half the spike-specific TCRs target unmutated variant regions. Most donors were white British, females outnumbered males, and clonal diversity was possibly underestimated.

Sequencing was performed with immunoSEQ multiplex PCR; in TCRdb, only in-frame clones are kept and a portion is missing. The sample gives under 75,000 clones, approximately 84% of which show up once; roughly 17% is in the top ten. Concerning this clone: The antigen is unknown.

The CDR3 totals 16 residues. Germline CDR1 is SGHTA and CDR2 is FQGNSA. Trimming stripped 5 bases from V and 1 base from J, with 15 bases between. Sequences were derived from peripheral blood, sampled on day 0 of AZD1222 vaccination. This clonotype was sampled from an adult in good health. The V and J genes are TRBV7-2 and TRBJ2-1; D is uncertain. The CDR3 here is CASSPSPGPSYNEQFF. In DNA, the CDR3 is TGTGCCAGCAGCCCCTCGCCTGGGCCATCCTACAATGAGCAGTTCTTC.